This paragraph covers one T cell receptor (beta chain) sequence. In this sample, this clone turned up once. This clone's antigen is unknown. It has no much larger one-base neighbor in the sample; base qualities were not kept. The data stem from a study of cytomegalovirus exposure and HLA in healthy donors (dated by TCRdb to about 2017). As for the study more broadly: According to a later analysis, one platform produced both the 110 or so validation repertoires and the 550 to 800 repertoires of the first cohort. The study was designed to test whether signatures of past pathogen exposure could be identified by cataloging public T cell receptors. Besides the first cohort of more than 650 subjects, a separate validation cohort made up of about 120 different subjects was used. To predict cytomegalovirus infection status, the study brought together high-throughput TCR immunosequencing, statistical association of individual TCRs with disease status, and machine learning.

The donors were included in the validation cohort of 120 subjects, a group kept apart from the approximately 700-subject first cohort. Library creation used the immunoSEQ multiplex PCR assay. Regarding the original processing steps: A statistical classification framework was developed to diagnose cytomegalovirus status using the catalog of TCR beta chain sequences. TCRdb stores this immuneACCESS table with in-frame sequences only. Part of the clones is absent; in the studies checked, under half of the shortfall reflects unresolved V genes, and no reason is known for the rest. That table is the source of V, J and clone size, and D and trimming were worked out from the DNA. Here the sample has tens of thousands of clones; about 89% occur a single time. In total, the top ten clones hold roughly 3.1% of the sample. The paper's findings and limits, for the study overall: The validation cohort had no HLA typing available for a later analysis, so co-occurrence within that cohort was assessed over all 130 or so repertoires. The study gave a list of 150 to 200 TCR beta chains associated with cytomegalovirus. Subsequent analysis determined that TCRs grouped into clusters in the first cohort also showed a tendency toward co-occurrence across the 130 or so validation repertoires, and 85% to 95% of cluster scores exceeded 0. In vitro tests confirmed that a few of the cytomegalovirus-associated TCR beta chains recognize cytomegalovirus antigens. The classifier was reported to diagnose cytomegalovirus status with high specificity and sensitivity in both the original and validation cohorts. According to the authors, the approach could potentially be generalized to other disease states and immunological phenotypes. While some public TCRs were present in many individuals, most TCR sequences turned up only very rarely across donors.

The sample consisted of PBMCs. This TCR came from a man aged 18 to 30 in good health and CMV-seronegative.

The sequenced DNA: TGCAGCGTTGAACCCCGAGTAGCGGGCACCTACAATGAGCAGTTCTTC. Translated, this is CSVEPRVAGTYNEQFF. Here the chain combines TRBV29-1 and TRBJ2-1; 7 middle bases align to TRBD2. At the junction V is shortened by 2 bases and J by 2 bases; bases outside the gene matches: 9. Per the germline V gene, SQVTM is the CDR1 and ANQGSEA is the CDR2. Including cysteine and phenylalanine, the CDR3 has 16 amino acids. The DNA shown is the 48-base CDR3, in frame from base 1.